The rows below give T cell receptor beta chains drawn from one sample of a study of blood T cell repertoires in COVID-19. TCRdb's copy holds only in-frame clones and misses some; the assay was immunoSEQ multiplex PCR. Of about 360,000 clones in the sample, about 90% were seen once. Sequencing was done on a sample of PBMCs or T cells enriched from blood (not recorded which). These TCRs come from a man aged 40-50 years in a cohort exposed to, infected with or recovered from COVID-19 (not recorded which). CDR3s include the opening cysteine and the closing phenylalanine or tryptophan. D genes are given only for firm matches. Clone sizes are given selectively: once, few, many, or a class where the clone is expanded.

CDR3 protein | CDR3 DNA | J gene | V gene | clone size | D gene
CASSFEAKQPQHF | TGTGCCAGCAGCTTTGAGGCGAAGCAGCCCCAGCATTTT | TRBJ1-5 | TRBV11-2 | once | -
CASKPGQAGNTIYF | TGTGCCAGTAAACCGGGACAGGCTGGAAACACCATATATTTT | TRBJ1-3 | TRBV19 | once | TRBD1
CASNLAGEETQYF | TGTGCCAGCAATCTAGCGGGAGAAGAGACGCAGTATTTT | TRBJ2-3 | TRBV25-1 | - | TRBD2
CASSPRGQNSPLHF | TGTGCCAGCAGCCCCAGAGGCCAGAATTCACCCCTCCACTTT | TRBJ1-6 | TRBV5-5 | - | -
CASSLITSGRDEQFF | TGTGCCAGCAGCTTAATCACTAGCGGGAGAGATGAGCAGTTCTTC | TRBJ2-1 | TRBV7-9 | - | TRBD2
CASSFVISGSEQYF | TGTGCCAGCAGTTTCGTGATTAGCGGGAGTGAGCAGTACTTC | TRBJ2-7 | TRBV27 | - | TRBD2
CASSPSLGQADGYTF | TGTGCCAGCTCACCGAGCCTGGGACAGGCGGATGGCTACACCTTC | TRBJ1-2 | TRBV18 | - | TRBD1
CASGVGGGTQYF | TGTGCCAGCGGTGTAGGGGGGGGCACCCAGTACTTC | TRBJ2-5 | TRBV27 | - | -
CASSSGTAFSYEQYF | TGTGCCAGCAGCTCCGGGACTGCCTTCTCCTACGAGCAGTACTTC | TRBJ2-7 | TRBV5-4 | once | -
CASRGATAGSYEQYF | TGTGCCAGCAGAGGGGCCACAGCCGGATCCTACGAGCAGTACTTC | TRBJ2-7 | TRBV6-5 | - | -
CSGSDRGRLYEQYF | TGCAGCGGCTCGGACAGGGGGCGCCTGTACGAGCAGTACTTC | TRBJ2-7 | TRBV29-1 | - | TRBD1
CASSQGGGEYNEQFF | TGTGCCAGCAGCCAAGGGGGTGGGGAGTACAATGAGCAGTTCTTC | TRBJ2-1 | TRBV14 | - | -
CASSSDRNTEAFF | TGTGCCAGCAGTTCCGACAGGAACACTGAAGCTTTCTTT | TRBJ1-1 | TRBV2 | - | -
CASQGHTRIAFF | TGTGCCAGCCAGGGACACACGCGGATAGCTTTCTTT | TRBJ1-1 | TRBV6-5 | - | -
CASSAGQPGLGYGELFF | TGTGCCAGCAGCGCTGGACAGCCAGGGTTGGGATACGGGGAGCTGTTTTTT | TRBJ2-2 | TRBV5-4 | - | -
CATAPGLAGGGVAKNIQYF | TGTGCCACCGCTCCGGGACTAGCGGGAGGGGGGGTCGCCAAAAACATTCAGTACTTC | TRBJ2-4 | TRBV19 | - | TRBD2
CASSQTDRGRGQPQHF | TGCGCCAGCAGCCAGACGGACAGGGGAAGGGGACAGCCCCAGCATTTT | TRBJ1-5 | TRBV4-1 | - | TRBD1
CSVATPGQWGGTEAFF | TGCAGCGTAGCTACACCGGGACAGTGGGGAGGAACTGAAGCTTTCTTT | TRBJ1-1 | TRBV29-1 | - | TRBD1
CASSLLGAGELFF | TGCGCCAGCAGCTTGCTAGGGGCCGGGGAGCTGTTTTTT | TRBJ2-2 | TRBV5-1 | - | -
CATSGQGKNYGYTF | TGTGCCACCAGCGGACAGGGGAAGAACTATGGCTACACCTTC | TRBJ1-2 | TRBV24-1 | - | TRBD1
CASSQDVGGPSEQYF | TGTGCCAGCAGCCAAGACGTGGGAGGGCCGTCCGAGCAGTACTTC | TRBJ2-7 | TRBV14 | once | TRBD2
CASSPTGDVATEAFF | TGCGCCAGCAGCCCAACAGGGGATGTAGCCACTGAAGCTTTCTTT | TRBJ1-1 | TRBV5-1 | - | TRBD1
CSVVGQGISEAFF | TGCAGCGTTGTTGGTCAGGGGATTTCTGAAGCTTTCTTT | TRBJ1-1 | TRBV29-1 | - | -
CASSEGRLRDSNQPQHF | TGTGCCAGCAGTGAAGGCAGACTACGGGATAGCAATCAGCCCCAGCATTTT | TRBJ1-5 | TRBV2 | - | -
CASSLLAGGTDTQYF | TGTGCCAGTAGCCTTCTAGCGGGAGGGACAGATACGCAGTATTTT | TRBJ2-3 | TRBV19 | - | TRBD2
CASSESWVEGLDEKLFF | TGTGCCAGCAGTGAATCTTGGGTGGAGGGGCTGGATGAAAAACTGTTTTTT | TRBJ1-4 | TRBV2 | few | -
CASSLVSRTSGKLFF | TGTGCCAGCAGCTTGGTTTCTAGAACATCGGGAAAACTGTTTTTT | TRBJ1-4 | TRBV7-9 | - | -
CASSLGLGAKNIQYF | TGCGCCAGCAGCTTGGGACTTGGGGCCAAAAACATTCAGTACTTC | TRBJ2-4 | TRBV5-1 | - | -
CASRQANNSPLHF | TGTGCCAGCAGACAGGCTAATAATTCACCCCTCCACTTT | TRBJ1-6 | TRBV25-1 | - | -
CASSPKMGGWGNSPLHF | TGTGCCAGCAGCCCTAAGATGGGGGGTTGGGGTAATTCACCCCTCCACTTT | TRBJ1-6 | TRBV7-2 | - | -
CASSYGADSPLHF | TGTGCCAGCAGCTATGGGGCAGACTCACCCCTCCACTTT | TRBJ1-6 | TRBV14 | - | -
CASSWTGTSGRGNTGELFF | TGCGCCAGCAGCTGGACCGGGACTAGCGGGAGAGGGAACACCGGGGAGCTGTTTTTT | TRBJ2-2 | TRBV5-1 | - | TRBD2
CASSVGGQGRGGYTF | TGTGCCAGCAGCGTAGGAGGACAGGGACGGGGTGGCTACACCTTC | TRBJ1-2 | TRBV9 | few | TRBD1
CASSWSRLAGTYNEQFF | TGCGCCAGCAGCTGGAGCAGACTAGCGGGGACCTACAATGAGCAGTTCTTC | TRBJ2-1 | TRBV5-1 | - | TRBD2
CASSRGLAGGNTGELFF | TGCGCCAGCAGCCGAGGACTAGCGGGAGGCAATACCGGGGAGCTGTTTTTT | TRBJ2-2 | TRBV4-1 | - | TRBD2
CASSQGRGSGANVLTF | TGTGCCAGCAGCCAAGGTAGAGGGTCTGGGGCCAACGTCCTGACTTTC | TRBJ2-6 | TRBV3-1/TRBV3-2 | - | -
CASTTDRAGNTIYF | TGTGCCAGTACAACCGACAGGGCTGGAAACACCATATATTTT | TRBJ1-3 | TRBV19 | few | TRBD1
CASSLTLAGRTGELFF | TGTGCCAGCAGCTTAACACTAGCGGGGAGGACCGGGGAGCTGTTTTTT | TRBJ2-2 | TRBV7-8 | once | TRBD2
CSVVQGGHTGELFF | TGCAGCGTCGTACAGGGGGGCCACACCGGGGAGCTGTTTTTT | TRBJ2-2 | TRBV29-1 | - | TRBD1
CASSLGQVEYEQYF | TGCGCCAGCAGCTTGGGGCAGGTTGAGTACGAGCAGTACTTC | TRBJ2-7 | TRBV5-1 | few | -